This T cell receptor (beta chain) was sequenced in a study of blood T cells in healthy people across ages. This clonotype occurred a few times. CDR1 and CDR2 from the germline V gene are SQVTM and ANQGSEA. This CDR3 comprises 14 residues. V dropped 4 bases and J dropped 8; count of bases not matched to a gene: 5. The authors ran a second PCR of 7 to 11 cycles using a sample-barcoded 5' primer and a J-beta primer mix. Each CDR3 protein is one row after TCRdb ran MiXCR on the 5' RACE reads. The sample contains more than 900,000 distinct CDR3 sequences, about 25% of which appear only once. These sequences were also reported in another study, on T cells of mothers and their children. This second study notes: Whatever RNA was extracted went entirely into cDNA synthesis, at roughly 1.5 ug per 15 ul.

The sequence came from a girl aged 2-15 years in good health. The source material was blood. The rearrangement links TRBV29-1 to TRBJ2-1; 13 nucleotides match TRBD2. As DNA, the CDR3 is TGCAGCGTTGGTGGACTAGCGGGAGCAGATGAGCAGTTCTTC. This sequence encodes CSVGGLAGADEQFF.